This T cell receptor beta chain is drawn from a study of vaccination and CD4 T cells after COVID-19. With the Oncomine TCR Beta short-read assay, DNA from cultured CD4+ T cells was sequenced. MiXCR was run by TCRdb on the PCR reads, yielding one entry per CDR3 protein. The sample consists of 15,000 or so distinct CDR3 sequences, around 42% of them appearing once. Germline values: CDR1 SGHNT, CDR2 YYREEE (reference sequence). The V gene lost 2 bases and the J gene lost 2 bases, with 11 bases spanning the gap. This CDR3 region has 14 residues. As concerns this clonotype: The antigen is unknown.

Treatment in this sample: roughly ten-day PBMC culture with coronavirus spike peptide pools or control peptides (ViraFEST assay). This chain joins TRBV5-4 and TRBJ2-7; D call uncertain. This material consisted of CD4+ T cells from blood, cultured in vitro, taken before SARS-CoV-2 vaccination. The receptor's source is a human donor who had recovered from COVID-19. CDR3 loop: CASSFGERAYEQYF. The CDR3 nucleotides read TGTGCCAGCAGCTTCGGTGAGCGCGCCTACGAGCAGTACTTC.